Listed below are T cell receptor beta chains from one sample, sequenced in a study of shared clonotypes between healthy human individuals. Profiled with immunoSEQ multiplex PCR; TCRdb holds only in-frame clones, not every one. Of under 650,000 clones in the sample, 95% to 97% are singletons; the top ten hold 0.055% to 0.075%. Sequencing was carried out using naive CD4+ T cells sorted from blood. The receptors come from a young woman in good health. The conserved cysteine and the conserved F or W are not part of the CDR3 here. D genes are given only for firm matches.

v_call	d_call	j_call	cdr3_aa
TRBV6-1	.	TRBJ1-3	ASSEMKVTIY
TRBV7-7	.	TRBJ2-3	ASSLSGSTDTQY
TRBV7-8	.	TRBJ1-3	ASSPRTNSGNTIY
TRBV18	.	TRBJ1-3	ASSPLPGNTIY
TRBV28	.	TRBJ2-7	ASKKQVFSAEQY
TRBV28	TRBD1	TRBJ2-7	ASSFETGDRSYEQY
TRBV19	.	TRBJ2-3	ASSDFGTVTDTQY
TRBV6-1	.	TRBJ1-1	ASSDRGGTEAF
TRBV6-1	.	TRBJ1-1	ASGKGLNTEAF
TRBV10-2	TRBD1	TRBJ2-5	ASRGEFGDRGGETQY
TRBV2	.	TRBJ1-4	ASREDRPNEKLF
TRBV28	.	TRBJ1-6	ASSSSSYNSPLH
TRBV27	.	TRBJ1-2	ASSLVQGDYGYT
TRBV11-2	TRBD1	TRBJ1-1	ASSPQGIDAF
TRBV7-9	.	TRBJ2-3	ASSSGQRQGGDTQY
TRBV18	.	TRBJ2-3	ASSPRQPLQGRTDTQY
TRBV6-5	.	TRBJ2-7	ASSYRRAYEQY
TRBV30	.	TRBJ1-6	AWTGQIRSPLH
TRBV5-1	TRBD2	TRBJ2-3	ASSVTSGYSTDTQY
TRBV28	.	TRBJ2-1	ASRGGYLTGRNEQF
TRBV11-2	TRBD2	TRBJ2-1	ASRPFPPSAGGDEQF
TRBV4-1	TRBD2	TRBJ2-5	ASSRIGAPGSGRKETQY
TRBV4-2	.	TRBJ1-5	ASSQEWGSYQPQH
TRBV5-1	TRBD1	TRBJ1-1	ASSLGTGENTEAF
TRBV27	TRBD2	TRBJ2-7	ASSTSGSEPEQY
TRBV5-4	.	TRBJ2-3	ASSLPSYNTDTQY
TRBV5-1	.	TRBJ1-3	ASSWGDVGKNTIY
TRBV6-5	TRBD2	TRBJ2-7	ASGLTGGAYEQY